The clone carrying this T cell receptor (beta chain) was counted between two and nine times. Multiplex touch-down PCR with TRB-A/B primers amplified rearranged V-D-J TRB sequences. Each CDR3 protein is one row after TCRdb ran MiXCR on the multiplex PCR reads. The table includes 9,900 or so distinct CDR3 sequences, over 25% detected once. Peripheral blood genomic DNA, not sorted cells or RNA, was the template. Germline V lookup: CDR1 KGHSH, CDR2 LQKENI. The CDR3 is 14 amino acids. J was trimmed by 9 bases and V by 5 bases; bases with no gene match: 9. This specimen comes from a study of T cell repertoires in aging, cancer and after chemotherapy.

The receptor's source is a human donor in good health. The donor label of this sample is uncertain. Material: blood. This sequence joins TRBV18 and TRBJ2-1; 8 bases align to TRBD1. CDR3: CASSITGGSVEQFF. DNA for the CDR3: TGTGCCAGCTCAATTACAGGGGGATCAGTTGAGCAGTTCTTC.